This TCR beta chain was identified in a study of CD8+CD57+ T cells in acquired aplastic anemia. Study-level results: Shared by patients and controls, 25 to 30 CD8+ CDR3s were abundant in patients.

This clonotype was seen repeatedly, ten times or more. Antigen specificity is unknown. Using genomic DNA as the template, TCR beta VDJ and CDR3 profiling was carried out. MiXCR was run by TCRdb on the reads, yielding one entry per CDR3 protein. The data contain over 100,000 distinct CDR3 sequences, approximately 41% of them singletons. The CDR3 covers 11 residues. Germline V gene data show CDR1 as DFQATT and CDR2 as SNEGSKA (reference sequence). Input material: sorted CD4+, CD8+, or CD8+CD57+ T cells (not recorded which) from PBMCs. This clonotype was sampled from a human donor in good health, serving as a control. The chain employs TRBV20-1 and TRBJ2-2, with D unresolved. Written as DNA, the CDR3 is TGCAGCGTGTGGAACACCGGGGAGCTGTTTTTT. Translated: CSVWNTGELFF.